This T cell receptor (beta chain) was sequenced in a study of regulatory T cells in long-lasting Graves disease. Study-level information: Those Graves' patients who were newly diagnosed had been on antithyroid drugs under 3 months.

Ten or more counts support this clonotype. Trimming took 0 bases from V and 3 from J, leaving 13 bases between them. This CDR3 spans 16 amino acids. Germline CDR1 LNHNV, CDR2 YYDKDF (reference sequence). Sample time point: newly diagnosed GD, antithyroid drugs for less than 3 months. After RNA was extracted from PBMCs, the TCR library was made from it. Each of the patients was recruited from an endocrinology department situated in Xi'an, China. The TCR beta library used iRepertoire HTBI primers with Arm-PCR amplification of CDR3. TCRdb re-derived calls from the multiplex PCR reads in MiXCR, one entry per CDR3 protein. The sample holds 530,000 or so distinct CDR3 sequences, approximately 13% seen once. A further study also used this sample, focusing on T cells in Graves' hyperthyroidism and ophthalmopathy. That paper states: No ophthalmopathy progression within 18 months constituted stable Graves' hyperthyroidism. The hyperthyroidism patients had all been newly diagnosed, and their disease duration was under 2 months. Their ages ranged from 18 to 65 years.

The TCR originated in a man aged 25 to 40 with Graves disease. This chain joins TRBV15 and TRBJ2-3, with D perhaps TRBD2 (6 bases). The sequences come from peripheral blood mononuclear cells (PBMCs), collected at new diagnosis, from a patient treated with antithyroid drugs. CDR3 residues: CATSRDPGGETDTQYF. CDR3 nucleotides: TGTGCCACCAGCAGAGATCCCGGCGGGGAGACAGATACGCAGTATTTT.